These T cell receptor beta chains were read from a single sample in a study of T cell responses to AZD1222 COVID-19 vaccine. The method was immunoSEQ multiplex PCR; TCRdb's version includes in-frame clones alone and lacks a portion of them. The repertoire holds about 83,000 clones, with roughly 83% as singletons. Sequences were derived from peripheral blood, sampled on day 0 of AZD1222 vaccination. The origin of the receptors is an adult in good health. The CDR3 runs from the conserved cysteine through the conserved F or W. The D gene is left open where the match is weak. For some rows the clone size is stated as once, few or many, or as a class when expanded; others skip it.

V gene	D gene	clone size	J gene	CDR3 protein	CDR3 DNA
TRBV12-5	-	-	TRBJ2-7	CASGLVQPGRRYEQYF	TGTGCTAGTGGTTTGGTACAGCCGGGACGAAGGTACGAGCAGTACTTC
TRBV5-1	-	-	TRBJ1-1	CASREDWGTEAFF	TGCGCCAGCAGGGAGGACTGGGGCACTGAAGCTTTCTTT
TRBV2	-	-	TRBJ1-5	CASRARLDQPQHF	TGTGCCAGCAGGGCCAGACTCGATCAGCCCCAGCATTTT
TRBV18	-	-	TRBJ1-6	CASSPYDQSPGDYNSPLHF	TGTGCCAGCTCACCATACGACCAATCGCCAGGGGACTATAATTCACCCCTCCACTTT
TRBV10-3	-	-	TRBJ1-3	CAISEPEGSGNTIYF	TGTGCCATCAGTGAGCCGGAGGGCTCTGGAAACACCATATATTTT
TRBV19	TRBD2	-	TRBJ2-7	CASSLAGGLGYEQYF	TGTGCCAGTAGTCTAGCGGGAGGGCTAGGCTACGAGCAGTACTTC
TRBV7-9	-	-	TRBJ2-7	CASSRDTTYEQYF	TGTGCCAGCAGCCGAGACACGACCTACGAGCAGTACTTC
TRBV19	-	once	TRBJ1-1	CASSIDTFRLRNTEAFF	TGTGCCAGTAGTATAGATACCTTCAGGTTGAGGAACACTGAAGCTTTCTTT
TRBV10-3	TRBD1	-	TRBJ1-1	CAISEQGVGTEAFF	TGTGCCATCAGTGAACAGGGGGTAGGCACTGAAGCTTTCTTT
TRBV18	-	-	TRBJ1-4	CASSPDSYNEKLFF	TGTGCCAGCTCGCCAGACAGTTATAATGAAAAACTGTTTTTT
TRBV14	-	-	TRBJ1-2	CASSQDRGGSYGYTF	TGTGCCAGCAGCCAAGATCGGGGGGGATCCTATGGCTACACCTTC
TRBV12-3/TRBV12-4	-	once	TRBJ1-1	CASSLIPNTEAFF	TGTGCCAGCAGTTTGATCCCGAACACTGAAGCTTTCTTT
TRBV6-6	-	-	TRBJ1-2	CASSYSTDYGYTF	TGTGCCAGCAGTTACTCGACGGACTATGGCTACACCTTC
TRBV2	TRBD1	-	TRBJ1-2	CASSVDRVTYGYTF	TGTGCCAGCAGTGTGGACAGGGTTACCTATGGCTACACCTTC
TRBV12-3/TRBV12-4	-	-	TRBJ1-5	CASSATQNQPQHF	TGTGCCAGCAGTGCGACCCAGAACCAGCCCCAGCATTTT
TRBV18	TRBD2	few	TRBJ2-7	CASSPFSGITYEQYF	TGTGCCAGCTCCCCCTTCAGCGGGATAACGTACGAGCAGTACTTC
TRBV2	TRBD1	-	TRBJ1-6	CASGGQGDSPLHF	TGTGCCAGCGGGGGACAGGGGGATTCACCCCTCCACTTT
TRBV7-2	-	few	TRBJ1-6	CASSQGAPRNSPLHF	TGTGCCAGCAGCCAAGGGGCTCCGCGAAATTCACCCCTCCACTTT
TRBV20-1	-	-	TRBJ2-7	CSAGDPAEQYF	TGCAGTGCGGGGGATCCGGCCGAGCAGTACTTC
TRBV11-3	TRBD1	once	TRBJ2-7	CASSAGGQGYEQYF	TGTGCCAGCAGCGCAGGGGGACAGGGCTACGAGCAGTACTTC
TRBV18	-	-	TRBJ1-2	CASSPDSYGYTF	TGTGCCAGCTCACCGGACAGCTATGGCTACACCTTC
TRBV4-1	TRBD2	-	TRBJ2-5	CASSTRPLGTRGETQYF	TGCGCCAGCAGCACCCGACCCTTAGGGACTAGGGGAGAGACCCAGTACTTC
TRBV15	TRBD1	-	TRBJ1-2	CATSRGQGEMSNYGYTF	TGTGCCACCAGCAGGGGACAGGGTGAGATGTCTAACTATGGCTACACCTTC
TRBV5-5	-	-	TRBJ1-1	CASSPGHRMNTEAFF	TGTGCCAGCAGCCCGGGACATCGAATGAACACTGAAGCTTTCTTT
TRBV7-9	-	few	TRBJ1-6	CASSSGTPNSPLHF	TGTGCCAGCAGCTCCGGGACACCAAATTCACCCCTCCACTTT
TRBV10-3	-	-	TRBJ1-6	CASRPLGDGSPLHF	TGTGCCAGCCGTCCCCTGGGTGATGGTTCACCCCTCCACTTT
TRBV11-2	-	-	TRBJ2-1	CASSLDEVHEQFF	TGTGCCAGCAGCTTAGATGAAGTCCATGAGCAGTTCTTC
TRBV3-1/TRBV3-2	-	once	TRBJ2-7	CASSPFPGLASPYEQYF	TGTGCCAGCAGCCCTTTTCCCGGGCTAGCGAGTCCCTACGAGCAGTACTTC
TRBV7-3	-	-	TRBJ1-1	CASSLETNTEAFF	TGTGCCAGCAGCTTAGAAACGAACACTGAAGCTTTCTTT
TRBV9	TRBD1	-	TRBJ2-2	CASSPRQGWSRELFF	TGTGCCAGCAGCCCTCGACAGGGGTGGTCCCGGGAGCTGTTTTTT
TRBV28	-	-	TRBJ2-7	CASSGESAIYEQYF	TGTGCCAGCAGTGGGGAGTCCGCGATCTACGAGCAGTACTTC
TRBV5-1	TRBD1	-	TRBJ2-7	CASSPTGVHEQYF	TGCGCCAGCAGCCCGACAGGGGTCCACGAGCAGTACTTC
TRBV2	-	few	TRBJ1-1	CASSVDPNTEAFF	TGTGCCAGCAGTGTTGACCCCAACACTGAAGCTTTCTTT
TRBV5-6	-	-	TRBJ1-6	CASSLGTDYNSPLHF	TGTGCCAGCAGCTTGGGGACAGACTATAATTCACCCCTCCACTTT
TRBV12-3/TRBV12-4	-	-	TRBJ1-2	CASIQGLGYGYTF	TGTGCCAGCATTCAAGGGCTGGGATATGGCTACACCTTC
TRBV28	-	-	TRBJ1-5	CASSLPDRLSNQPQHF	TGTGCCAGCAGTCTTCCGGACAGATTAAGCAATCAGCCCCAGCATTTT
TRBV14	-	-	TRBJ2-1	CASSRPVGYEQFF	TGTGCCAGCAGCCGCCCCGTTGGGTATGAGCAGTTCTTC
TRBV5-1	TRBD2	-	TRBJ2-1	CASSEGLATYNEQFF	TGCGCCAGCAGCGAGGGACTAGCCACCTACAATGAGCAGTTCTTC
TRBV7-6	-	-	TRBJ1-1	CASSRNSADNTEAFF	TGTGCCAGCAGCCGAAACAGTGCTGACAACACTGAAGCTTTCTTT
TRBV3-1/TRBV3-2	-	-	TRBJ2-7	CASSHTPSYEQYF	TGTGCCAGCAGCCACACCCCTTCCTACGAGCAGTACTTC
TRBV6-2/TRBV6-3	-	-	TRBJ2-5	CASSYSRGAGRPETQYF	TGTGCCAGCAGTTACTCCCGAGGAGCGGGTCGCCCAGAGACCCAGTACTTC
TRBV9	TRBD1	-	TRBJ2-7	CACRTGFISYEQYF	TGTGCCTGTCGGACAGGGTTTATCTCCTACGAGCAGTACTTC
TRBV7-8	TRBD1	-	TRBJ2-5	CASSSTGGAGGETQYF	TGTGCCAGCAGCTCTACAGGGGGCGCGGGCGGGGAGACCCAGTACTTC
TRBV6-2/TRBV6-3	-	-	TRBJ2-5	CASSYSMTRGGETQYF	TGTGCCAGCAGTTACTCGATGACTAGGGGCGGGGAGACCCAGTACTTC
TRBV2	TRBD2	-	TRBJ2-1	CASSDSGGRDEQFF	TGTGCCAGCAGTGACAGCGGGGGGCGGGATGAGCAGTTCTTC
TRBV27	-	-	TRBJ2-7	CASSPRTRFSSLYEQYF	TGTGCCAGCAGCCCGAGAACCAGGTTTAGCTCCCTATACGAGCAGTACTTC